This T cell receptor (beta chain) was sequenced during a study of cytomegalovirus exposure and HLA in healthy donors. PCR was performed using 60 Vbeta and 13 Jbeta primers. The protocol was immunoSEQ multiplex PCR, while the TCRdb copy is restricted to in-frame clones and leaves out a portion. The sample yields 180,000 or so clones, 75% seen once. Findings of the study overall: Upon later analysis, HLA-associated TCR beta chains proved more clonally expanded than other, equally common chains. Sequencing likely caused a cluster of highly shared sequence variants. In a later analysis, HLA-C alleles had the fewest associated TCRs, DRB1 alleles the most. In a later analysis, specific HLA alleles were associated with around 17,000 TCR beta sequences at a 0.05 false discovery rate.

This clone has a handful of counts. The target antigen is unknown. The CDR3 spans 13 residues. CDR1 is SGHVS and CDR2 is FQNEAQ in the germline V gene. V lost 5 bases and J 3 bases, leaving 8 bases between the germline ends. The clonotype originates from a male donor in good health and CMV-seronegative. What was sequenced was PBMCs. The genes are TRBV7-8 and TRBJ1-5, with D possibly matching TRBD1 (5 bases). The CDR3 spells CASSLTDNQPQHF. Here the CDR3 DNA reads TGTGCCAGCAGCCTGACAGACAATCAGCCCCAGCATTTT.